Listed below are T cell receptor beta chains from one sample, sequenced in a study of blood T cell repertoires in COVID-19. Data came from immunoSEQ multiplex PCR; TCRdb stores just in-frame clones and leaves some out. The sample lists about 140,000 clones, approximately 88% seen once, with about 5.2% in the top ten. Sequenced: PBMCs or T cells enriched from blood (not recorded which). These receptors were taken from a man aged 65 to 79 who had been exposed to COVID-19. Both conserved end residues are part of each CDR3. Fields, in order: J gene, V gene, CDR3 length, CDR3 protein.

J: TRBJ1-3; V: TRBV5-4; length: 13; CDR3: CASSSSGVNTIYF
J: TRBJ2-7; V: TRBV11-2; length: 12; CDR3: CASSLGTYGQYF
J: TRBJ1-2; V: TRBV7-8; length: 10; CDR3: CASSPDGYTF
J: TRBJ1-5; V: TRBV19; length: 12; CDR3: CASNRAAQPQHF
J: TRBJ2-6; V: TRBV6-5; length: 15; CDR3: CASTQGRSGANVLTF
J: TRBJ2-1; V: TRBV5-1; length: 17; CDR3: CASSLVIRTVSHNEQFF
J: TRBJ2-1; V: TRBV11-2; length: 15; CDR3: CASSHRVSTYNEQFF
J: TRBJ1-2; V: TRBV7-3; length: 13; CDR3: CASSNDRNYGYTF
J: TRBJ2-1; V: TRBV5-4; length: 15; CDR3: CASSLRLAGNNEQFF
J: TRBJ1-5; V: TRBV6-2/TRBV6-3; length: 16; CDR3: CASSTEDRGSNQPQHF
J: TRBJ2-7; V: TRBV5-1; length: 15; CDR3: CASSAAPGQSYEQYF
J: TRBJ1-2; V: TRBV9; length: 14; CDR3: CASSVGQGNYGYTF
J: TRBJ1-1; V: TRBV19; length: 14; CDR3: CASSIREEGTEAFF
J: TRBJ2-3; V: TRBV2; length: 15; CDR3: CASSADRAGTDTQYF
J: TRBJ2-1; V: TRBV5-5; length: 17; CDR3: CASSWGLTGRAYNEQFF
J: TRBJ2-2; V: TRBV11-2; length: 18; CDR3: CASSFPGTRAGLGRELFF
J: TRBJ2-3; V: TRBV27; length: 15; CDR3: CASSALGLAGDTQYF
J: TRBJ2-7; V: TRBV7-2; length: 16; CDR3: CASSFIVGQVVYEQYF
J: TRBJ1-4; V: TRBV20-1; length: 15; CDR3: CSASDRDRGKEKLFF
J: TRBJ1-1; V: TRBV27; length: 12; CDR3: CASLSRGTEAFF
J: TRBJ1-2; V: TRBV7-2; length: 16; CDR3: CASSAGGTGDIYGYTF
J: TRBJ1-2; V: TRBV30; length: 13; CDR3: CAWSVGVNYGYTF
J: TRBJ1-1; V: TRBV7-2; length: 13; CDR3: CASSTGTGVEAFF
J: TRBJ1-3; V: TRBV5-6; length: 16; CDR3: CASSLGRGGRGNTIYF
J: TRBJ2-7; V: TRBV7-7; length: 15; CDR3: CASSLGTVGAYEQYF
J: TRBJ2-7; V: TRBV9; length: 15; CDR3: CASSVGLAGGDEQYF
J: TRBJ1-1; V: TRBV5-6; length: 14; CDR3: CASSLGTVNTEAFF
J: TRBJ2-5; V: TRBV30; length: 16; CDR3: CAWTPGLAGRGETQYF